The 13 T cell receptor beta chains reported below all come from one sample, sequenced in a study of blood T cell repertoires in COVID-19 (TCRdb year 2020). Library construction relied on the immunoSEQ multiplex PCR assay. Not all clones reach the TCRdb copy of this immuneACCESS table, which keeps in-frame sequences only. Checked studies attribute under half of the gap to unresolved V genes and leave the rest unexplained. In this sample the table shows 200,000 to 250,000 clones, around nine tenths of which occur a single time. Around 4.8% of the sample lies in the top ten. The specimen was peripheral blood. The receptors here all came from a woman in her thirties or forties with acute or convalescent COVID-19.

This clone is a singleton in its sample. The rearrangement joins TRBV14 to TRBJ2-3; D is possibly TRBD2 (6 bases). Trimming stripped 1 base from V and 1 base from J, with 9 bases between. This CDR3 region has 15 residues. Germline CDR1 and CDR2: SGHDN and FVKESK. This chain's CDR3 is CASSQGLVGTDTQYF. For the CDR3, the DNA is TGTGCCAGCAGCCAAGGACTAGTGGGCACAGATACGCAGTATTTT. The full variable domain, rest sourced from reference TRBV14 and TRBJ2-3, is EAGVTQFPSHSVIEKGQTVTLRCDPISGHDNLYWYRRVMGKEIKFLLHFVKESKQDESGMPNNRFLAERTGGTYSTLKVQPAELEDSGVYFCASSQGLVGTDTQYFGPGTRLTVL.

This chain connects TRBV12-5 to TRBJ2-5; D perhaps matches TRBD2 (5 bases). The CDR3 totals 18 residues. The germline V gene has CDR1 LGHNT and CDR2 FRNRAP. The germline V and J ends were trimmed by 2 bases and 2 bases, with 21 bases remaining between them. The CDR3 sequence: CASGLTEDGRTQQETQYF. The CDR3 nucleotides read TGTGCTAGTGGTTTGACAGAAGATGGCAGGACTCAACAAGAGACCCAGTACTTC.

The chain combines TRBV25-1 with TRBJ1-5; 8 nucleotides line up with TRBD1. The CDR3 runs to 14 residues. Trimming at V came to 5 bases and at J to 6 bases, leaving 6 bases not matched to a gene. CDR1 is MGHDK, CDR2 SYGVNS, per germline. The DNA for the CDR3 is TGTGCCAGCAGTCCCACAGGGGGTGGTCAGCCCCAGCATTTT. Amino acids: CASSPTGGGQPQHF. Drawing the rest from reference TRBV25-1 and TRBJ1-5, the complete variable domain is EADIYQTPRYLVIGTGKKITLECSQTMGHDKMYWYQQDPGMELHLIHYSYGVNSTEKGDLSSESTVSRIRTEHFPLTLESARPSHTSQYLCASSPTGGGQPQHFGDGTRLSIL.

The rearrangement links TRBV10-3 to TRBJ1-1, with 8 bases fitting TRBD1. V shed 6 bases and J 5 bases; nucleotides not matched to a gene: 8. The CDR3 has 14 residues. Germline V gene data show CDR1 as ENHRY and CDR2 as SYGVKD. The CDR3 DNA follows: TGTGCCATCAGGGACAGGGCCTCGGAAACTGAAGCTTTCTTT. It translates to CAIRDRASETEAFF.

CDR3 in amino acids: CASKKHKGVQPQHF. CDR3 DNA sequence: TGTGCCAGCAAAAAACATAAGGGGGTACAGCCCCAGCATTTT. The chain combines TRBV7-9 with TRBJ1-5; TRBD1 might be the D (6 bases). V was clipped by 7 bases and J by 7 bases, with 17 bases between them. The CDR3 runs 14 residues. CDR1 and CDR2 (germline): SEHNR, FQNEAQ (reference sequence). Looking up the rest from reference TRBV7-9 and TRBJ1-5 gives the full variable domain: DTGVSQNPRHKITKRGQNVTFRCDPISEHNRLYWYRQTLGQGPEFLTYFQNEAQLEKSRLLSDRFSAERPKGSFSTLEIQRTEQGDSAMYLCASKKHKGVQPQHFGDGTRLSIL.

The V and J genes are TRBV4-1 and TRBJ1-6, with a possible D match to TRBD1 (6 bases). Germline CDR1 reads MGHRA; CDR2 reads YSYEKL. Between the trimmed V and J ends, which lost 1 base and 10 bases, there was a span of 14 bases. CDR3 length equals 15 residues. The CDR3 loop reads CASSQGSGGSSPLHF. DNA of the CDR3: TGCGCCAGCAGCCAAGGATCGGGGGGCAGCTCACCCCTCCACTTT.

The chain employs TRBV9 and TRBJ1-2; D ambiguous. Germline V gene lookup returns CDR1 SGDLS and CDR2 YYNGEE. The CDR3 is 12 amino acids. Deletions cut 7 bases from V and 7 bases from J, with 14 bases between. The CDR3 sequence is CASGRGESGYTF. CDR3 in DNA: TGTGCCAGCGGCCGTGGGGAGTCTGGCTACACCTTC.

The count of this clone is one. V usage is TRBV5-4 and J usage is TRBJ2-7, with 8 bases fitting TRBD2. Per germline, CDR1 SGHNT and CDR2 YYREEE (reference sequence). Unmatched junction bases numbered 7, after V lost 4 bases and J lost 7 bases. The CDR3 has 13 residues. The CDR3 here is CASSLERGSEQYV. The CDR3 DNA follows: TGTGCCAGCAGCCTAGAGCGGGGGAGTGAGCAGTACGTC.

J is TRBJ1-6 and V is TRBV6-5, with 8 bases aligning to TRBD1. Germline V gene sequence: CDR1 MNHEY, CDR2 SVGAGI. Trimming at V came to 8 bases and at J to 9 bases, leaving 12 bases not matched to a gene. The CDR3 is made up of 15 amino acids. This CDR3 reads CASQSGGRTGSPLHF. DNA of the CDR3: TGTGCCAGCCAATCAGGGGGCAGGACTGGTTCACCCCTCCACTTT.

V gene TRBV25-1 combines with J gene TRBJ2-1; 11 bases line up with TRBD1. There are 15 residues in the CDR3. Per the germline V gene, CDR1 is MGHDK and CDR2 is SYGVNS. V trimming: 4 bases; J trimming: 7 bases; junction bases outside the gene matches: 6. DNA of the CDR3: TGTGCCAGCAGTGTGGGGACAGGGGGTTGGAATGAGCAGTTCTTC. Amino acids: CASSVGTGGWNEQFF.

The chain joins TRBV7-6 to TRBJ1-1; 7 bases are a match to TRBD1. The CDR3 has 13 residues. V lost 5 bases, J lost 1 base, and 1 base stayed unmatched. Germline V gene data show CDR1 as SGHVS and CDR2 as FNYEAQ. The CDR3 nucleotides are TGTGCCAGCAGCAGACAGGGGAACACTGAAGCTTTCTTT. This sequence encodes CASSRQGNTEAFF.

On this clone itself: Additional DNA sequences in this sample encode the identical CDR3. The chain carries TRBV5-8 and TRBJ1-5; D is unclear. The germline CDR1 and CDR2 sequences are SGHTS and YDEGEE. CDR3 size: 15 residues. Trimming removed 0 bases from V and 1 base from J, with 8 bases in between. CDR3: CASSLEGVSNQPQHF. Here the CDR3 DNA reads TGTGCCAGCAGCTTGGAAGGAGTGAGCAATCAGCCCCAGCATTTT. Together with reference TRBV5-8 and TRBJ1-5, the CDR3 gives the full variable domain: EAGVTQSPTHLIKTRGQQATLRCSPISGHTSVYWYQQALGLGLQFLLWYDEGEERNRGNFPPRFSGRQFPNYSSELNVNALELEDSALYLCASSLEGVSNQPQHFGDGTRLSIL.

The genes are TRBV3-1 (or the pseudogene TRBV3-2) and TRBJ1-2, with TRBD1 matching over 7 bases. Trimming removed 0 bases from V and 8 bases from J; junction bases left unmatched: 0. Per germline, CDR1 LGHDT and CDR2 YNNKEL (reference sequence). CDR3 length: 12 residues. CDR3 amino acids: CASSQDRGGYTF. In DNA, the CDR3 is TGTGCCAGCAGCCAAGACAGGGGGGGCTACACCTTC.